The TCR beta chain under discussion was sequenced for a study of control samples from healthy donors and cancer patients. This CDR3 is 14 amino acids long. Germline values: CDR1 ENHRY, CDR2 SYGVKD. Trimming at V came to 4 bases and at J to 6 bases, leaving 6 bases not matched to a gene. The assay was immunoSEQ multiplex PCR, and TCRdb's table has in-frame clones only and misses some. The sample carries some 87,000 clones, 90% to 95% recorded once. Sample: blood. The chain is built from TRBV10-3 and TRBJ1-2, with 9 bases fitting TRBD1. The sequence was obtained from a man aged 30-40 years in good health. Here the CDR3 reads CAISADRGENGYTF. The CDR3 DNA reads as TGTGCCATCAGTGCCGACAGGGGGGAAAATGGCTACACCTTC.